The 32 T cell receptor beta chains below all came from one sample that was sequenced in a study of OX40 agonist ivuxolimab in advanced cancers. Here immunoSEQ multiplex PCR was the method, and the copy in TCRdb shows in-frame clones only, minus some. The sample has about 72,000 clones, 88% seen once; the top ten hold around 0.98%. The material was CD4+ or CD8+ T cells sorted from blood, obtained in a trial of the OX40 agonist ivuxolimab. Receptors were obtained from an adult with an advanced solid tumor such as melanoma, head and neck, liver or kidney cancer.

The CDR3 DNA sequence: TGTGCCAGCAGCTTGGCCGGCCACTCTGGAAACACCATATATTTT. Its protein is CASSLAGHSGNTIYF. The rearrangement uses TRBV11-3 and TRBJ1-3, with D hard to call. Germline V lookup: CDR1 SGHNT, CDR2 YENEEA. CDR3 size: 15 residues. The V end lost 3 bases, the J end lost 0 bases, and 9 bases lay between the germline ends.

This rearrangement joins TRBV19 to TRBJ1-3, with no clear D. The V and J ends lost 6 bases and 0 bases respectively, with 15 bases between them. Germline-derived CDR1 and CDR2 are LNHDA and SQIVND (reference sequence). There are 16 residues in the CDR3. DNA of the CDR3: TGTGCCAGTAGCCCAGGAGGGATAAGCTCTGGAAACACCATATATTTT. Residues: CASSPGGISSGNTIYF.

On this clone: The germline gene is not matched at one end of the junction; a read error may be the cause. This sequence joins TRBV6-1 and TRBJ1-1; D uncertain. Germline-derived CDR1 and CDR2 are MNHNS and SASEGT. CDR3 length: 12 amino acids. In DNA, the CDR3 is TGTGCCAGCAGGGAAGAAAGGGTAAGAGCTTTCTTT. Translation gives CASREERVRAFF.

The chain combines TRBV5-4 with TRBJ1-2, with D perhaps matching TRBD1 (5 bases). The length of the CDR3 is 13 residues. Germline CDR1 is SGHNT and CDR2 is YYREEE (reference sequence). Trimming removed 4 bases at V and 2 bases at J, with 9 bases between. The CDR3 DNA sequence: TGTGCCAGCAGCATAGGGGTCAACTATGGCTACACCTTC. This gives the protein CASSIGVNYGYTF.

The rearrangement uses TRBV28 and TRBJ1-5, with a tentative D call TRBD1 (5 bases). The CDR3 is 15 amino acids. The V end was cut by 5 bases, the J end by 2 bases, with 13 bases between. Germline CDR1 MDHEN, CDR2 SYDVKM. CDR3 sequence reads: CASSGTGGGNQPQHF. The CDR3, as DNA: TGTGCCAGCAGTGGGACGGGGGGTGGCAATCAGCCCCAGCATTTT.

DNA of the CDR3: TGTGCCAGCAGCACTGCTAGCAGGGGGTACCAAGAGACCCAGTACTTC. It specifies CASSTASRGYQETQYF. This sequence joins TRBV7-2 and TRBJ2-5; 7 bases match TRBD1. The V and J ends lost 5 bases and 0 bases, in that order; junction bases with no gene match: 9. In germline, CDR1 is SGHTA, CDR2 FQGNSA. The CDR3 is made up of 16 amino acids.

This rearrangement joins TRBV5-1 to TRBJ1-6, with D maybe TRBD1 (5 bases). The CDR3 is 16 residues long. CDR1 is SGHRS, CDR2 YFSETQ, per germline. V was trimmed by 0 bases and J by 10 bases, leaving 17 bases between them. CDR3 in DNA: TGCGCCAGCAGCTTGGGACAGTTAAATGGGGGATCACCCCTCCACTTT. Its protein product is CASSLGQLNGGSPLHF.

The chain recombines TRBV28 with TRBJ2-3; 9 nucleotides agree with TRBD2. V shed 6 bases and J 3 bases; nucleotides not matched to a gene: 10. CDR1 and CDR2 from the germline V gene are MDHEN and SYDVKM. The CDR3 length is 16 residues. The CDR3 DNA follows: TGTGCCAGCAGGTCCCTGCGGGAGGGCGAGACAGATACGCAGTATTTT. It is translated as CASRSLREGETDTQYF.

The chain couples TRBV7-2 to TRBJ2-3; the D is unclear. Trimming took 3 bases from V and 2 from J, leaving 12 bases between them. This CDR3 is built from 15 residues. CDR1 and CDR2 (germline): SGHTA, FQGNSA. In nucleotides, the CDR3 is TGTGCCAGCAGCTTCGGCATCCCCCCCACAGATACGCAGTATTTT. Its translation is CASSFGIPPTDTQYF.

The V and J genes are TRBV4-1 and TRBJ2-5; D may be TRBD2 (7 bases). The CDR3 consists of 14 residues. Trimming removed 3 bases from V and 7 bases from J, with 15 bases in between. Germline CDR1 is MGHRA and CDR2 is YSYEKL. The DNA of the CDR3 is TGCGCCAGCAGCCAGGGGGGGCTCGGAGGGACCCAGTACTTC. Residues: CASSQGGLGGTQYF.

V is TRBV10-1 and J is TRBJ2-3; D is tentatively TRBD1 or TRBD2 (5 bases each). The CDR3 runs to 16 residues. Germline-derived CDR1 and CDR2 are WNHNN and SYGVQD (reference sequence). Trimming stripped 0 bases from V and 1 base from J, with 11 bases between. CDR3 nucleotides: TGCGCCAGCAGTGAGTCTCGGGGCTCACGCACAGATACGCAGTATTTT. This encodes CASSESRGSRTDTQYF.

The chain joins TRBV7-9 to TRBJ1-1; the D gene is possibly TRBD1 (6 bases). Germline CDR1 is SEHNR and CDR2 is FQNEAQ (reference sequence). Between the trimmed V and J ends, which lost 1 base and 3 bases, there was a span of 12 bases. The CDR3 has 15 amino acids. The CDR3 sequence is CASSLDQGLDTEAFF. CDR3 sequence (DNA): TGTGCCAGCAGCTTAGATCAGGGGCTGGACACTGAAGCTTTCTTT.

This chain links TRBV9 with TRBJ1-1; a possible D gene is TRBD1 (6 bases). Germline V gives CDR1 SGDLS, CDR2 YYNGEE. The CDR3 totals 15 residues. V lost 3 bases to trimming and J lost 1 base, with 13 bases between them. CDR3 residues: CASSATTGQNTEAFF. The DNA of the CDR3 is TGTGCCAGCAGCGCTACGACAGGCCAGAACACTGAAGCTTTCTTT.

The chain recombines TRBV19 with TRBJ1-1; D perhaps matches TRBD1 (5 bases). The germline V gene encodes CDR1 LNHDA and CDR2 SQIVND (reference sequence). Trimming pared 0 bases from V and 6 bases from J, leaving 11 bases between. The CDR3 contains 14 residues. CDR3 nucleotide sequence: TGTGCCAGTAGTATAGATTTGGGGGGTTCTGAAGCTTTCTTT. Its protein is CASSIDLGGSEAFF.

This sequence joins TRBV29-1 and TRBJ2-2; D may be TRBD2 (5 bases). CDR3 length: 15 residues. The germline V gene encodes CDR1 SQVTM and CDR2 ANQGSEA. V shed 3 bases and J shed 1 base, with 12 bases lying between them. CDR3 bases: TGCAGCGTTGAGGGCTTAGGGAGGAACACCGGGGAGCTGTTTTTT. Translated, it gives CSVEGLGRNTGELFF.

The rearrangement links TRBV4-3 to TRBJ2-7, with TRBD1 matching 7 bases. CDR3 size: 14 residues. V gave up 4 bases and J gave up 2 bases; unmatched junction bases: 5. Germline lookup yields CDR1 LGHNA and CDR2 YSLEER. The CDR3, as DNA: TGCGCCAGCAGCCCACCGGGACAGCCCTACGAGCAGTACTTC. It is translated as CASSPPGQPYEQYF.

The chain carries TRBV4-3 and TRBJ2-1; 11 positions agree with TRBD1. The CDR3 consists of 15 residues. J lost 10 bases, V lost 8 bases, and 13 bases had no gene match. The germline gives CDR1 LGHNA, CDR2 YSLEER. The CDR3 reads CASAPSDRGQDEQFF. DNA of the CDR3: TGCGCCAGCGCCCCCTCGGACAGGGGGCAGGACGAGCAGTTCTTC.

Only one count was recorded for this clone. CDR3 nucleotide sequence: TGTGCCAGCAAAGGGGGGCCTAATGAAAAACTGTTTTTT. Protein sequence: CASKGGPNEKLFF. J is TRBJ1-4 and V is TRBV2; a weak D match, TRBD1 (6 bases). This CDR3 region has 13 residues. V dropped 7 bases and J dropped 3 bases, with 9 bases sitting between them. In germline, CDR1 is SNHLY, CDR2 FYNNEI.

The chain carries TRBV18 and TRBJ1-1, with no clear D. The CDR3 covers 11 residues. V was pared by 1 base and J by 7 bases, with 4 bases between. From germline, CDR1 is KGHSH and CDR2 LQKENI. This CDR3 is CASSPQGEAFF. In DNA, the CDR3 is TGTGCCAGCTCACCACAGGGTGAAGCTTTCTTT.

This chain's CDR3 is CASSITGHRGYTF. DNA of the CDR3: TGTGCCAGTAGTATAACGGGGCACCGTGGCTACACCTTC. This chain links TRBV19 with TRBJ1-2; a weak D match, TRBD1 (5 bases). The CDR3 is made up of 13 amino acids. V was cut by 2 bases and J by 7 bases, with 11 bases left in between. In germline, CDR1 is LNHDA, CDR2 SQIVND (reference sequence).

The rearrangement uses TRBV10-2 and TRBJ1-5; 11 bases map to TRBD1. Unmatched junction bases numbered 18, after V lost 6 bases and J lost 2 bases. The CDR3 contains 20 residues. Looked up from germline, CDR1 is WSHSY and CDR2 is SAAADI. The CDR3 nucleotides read TGCGCCAGCAGCGCCGCTACCGGGACAGGGGGGACGTACGGCAATCAGCCCCAGCATTTT. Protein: CASSAATGTGGTYGNQPQHF.

The CDR3 is CASSLSTGQSTEAFF. The CDR3 coding sequence is TGTGCCAGCAGTTTATCCACAGGGCAGAGCACTGAAGCTTTCTTT. The rearrangement joins TRBV28 to TRBJ1-1; TRBD1 is a possible D gene (6 bases). This CDR3 is built from 15 residues. The V end was cut by 1 base, the J end by 4 bases, with 13 bases between. Per germline, CDR1 MDHEN and CDR2 SYDVKM.

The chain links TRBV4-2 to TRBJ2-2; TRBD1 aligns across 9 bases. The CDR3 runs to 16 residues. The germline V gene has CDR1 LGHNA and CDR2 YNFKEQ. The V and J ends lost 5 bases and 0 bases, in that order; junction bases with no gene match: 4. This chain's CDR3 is CASSSHRGPNTGELFF. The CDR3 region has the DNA TGTGCCAGCAGCTCCCACAGGGGGCCGAACACCGGGGAGCTGTTTTTT.

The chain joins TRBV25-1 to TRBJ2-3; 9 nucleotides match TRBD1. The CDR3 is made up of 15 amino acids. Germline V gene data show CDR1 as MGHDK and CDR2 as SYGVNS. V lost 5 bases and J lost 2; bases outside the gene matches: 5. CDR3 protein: CASSLWDRATDTQYF. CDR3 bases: TGTGCCAGCAGTCTTTGGGACAGGGCCACAGATACGCAGTATTTT.

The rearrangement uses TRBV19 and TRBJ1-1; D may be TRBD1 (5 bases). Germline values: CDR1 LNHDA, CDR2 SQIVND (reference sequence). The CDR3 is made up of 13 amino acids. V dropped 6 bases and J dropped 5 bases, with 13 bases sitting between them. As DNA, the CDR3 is TGTGCCAGTAGCACCCAGGGAGGGACTGAAGCTTTCTTT. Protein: CASSTQGGTEAFF.

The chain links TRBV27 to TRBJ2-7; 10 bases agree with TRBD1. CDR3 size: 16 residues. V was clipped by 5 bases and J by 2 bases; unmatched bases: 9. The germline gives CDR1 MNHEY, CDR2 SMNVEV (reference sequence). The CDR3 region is CASSKSPGQGPYEQYF. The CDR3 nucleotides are TGTGCCAGCAGTAAATCCCCGGGACAGGGGCCCTACGAGCAGTACTTC.

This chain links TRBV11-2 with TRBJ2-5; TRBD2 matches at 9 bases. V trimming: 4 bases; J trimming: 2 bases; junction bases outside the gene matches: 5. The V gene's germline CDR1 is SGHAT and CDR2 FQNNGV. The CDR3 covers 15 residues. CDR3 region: CASSSLAGRQETQYF. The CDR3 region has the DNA TGTGCCAGCAGCTCACTAGCGGGCCGACAAGAGACCCAGTACTTC.

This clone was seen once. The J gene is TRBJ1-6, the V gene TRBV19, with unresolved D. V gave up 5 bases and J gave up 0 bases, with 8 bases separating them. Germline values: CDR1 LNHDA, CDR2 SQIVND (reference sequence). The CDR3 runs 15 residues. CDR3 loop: CASSPGSSYNSPLHF. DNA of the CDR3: TGTGCCAGTAGTCCCGGCAGCTCCTATAATTCACCCCTCCACTTT.

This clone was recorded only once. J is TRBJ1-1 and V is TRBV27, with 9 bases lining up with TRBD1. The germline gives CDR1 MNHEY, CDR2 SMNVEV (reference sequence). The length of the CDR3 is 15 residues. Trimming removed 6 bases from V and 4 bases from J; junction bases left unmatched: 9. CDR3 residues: CASSPRPGQGTEAFF. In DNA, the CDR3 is TGTGCCAGCAGCCCACGTCCGGGACAGGGCACTGAAGCTTTCTTT.

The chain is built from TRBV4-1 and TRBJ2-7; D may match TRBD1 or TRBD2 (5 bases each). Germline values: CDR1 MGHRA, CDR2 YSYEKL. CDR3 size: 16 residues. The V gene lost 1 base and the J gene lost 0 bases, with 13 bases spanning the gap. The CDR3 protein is CASSQGGPGNSYEQYF. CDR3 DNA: TGCGCCAGCAGCCAAGGGGGACCAGGGAACTCCTACGAGCAGTACTTC.

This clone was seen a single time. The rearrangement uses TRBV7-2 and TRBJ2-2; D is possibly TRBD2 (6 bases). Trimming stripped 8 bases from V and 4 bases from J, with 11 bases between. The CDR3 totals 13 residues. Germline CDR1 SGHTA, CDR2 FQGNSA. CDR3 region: CASSRDFTGELFF. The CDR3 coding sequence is TGTGCCAGCTCGAGGGACTTCACCGGGGAGCTGTTTTTT.

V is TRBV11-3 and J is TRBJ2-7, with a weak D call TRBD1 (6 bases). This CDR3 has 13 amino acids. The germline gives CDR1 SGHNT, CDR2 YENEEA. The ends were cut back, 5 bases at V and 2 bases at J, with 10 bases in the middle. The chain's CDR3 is CASSERDTYEQYF. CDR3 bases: TGTGCCAGCAGCGAGAGGGACACCTACGAGCAGTACTTC.